This entry lists 20 T cell receptor beta chains sequenced from one sample in a study of shared clonotypes between healthy human individuals. Measured with immunoSEQ multiplex PCR; TCRdb has only the in-frame clones, and not every one. Of about 1 million clones listed, 75% are singletons. The sequencing sample was made of memory CD4+ T cells sorted from blood. The subset denotes: CD45RA-negative fraction. These receptors originate from a man aged 18 to 29 in good health.

The chain uses TRBV9 and TRBJ1-3; no definite D call. This CDR3 is 15 amino acids long. Germline values: CDR1 SGDLS, CDR2 YYNGEE. The V end was cut by 0 bases, the J end by 4 bases, with 11 bases between. The CDR3 region is CASSVDGVTGNTIYF. CDR3 nucleotides: TGTGCCAGCAGCGTAGACGGGGTAACCGGAAACACCATATATTTT.

V usage is TRBV6-1 and J usage is TRBJ2-5; 7 bases agree with TRBD1. J lost 7 bases, V lost 4 bases, and 12 bases had no gene match. The CDR3 runs 15 residues. Germline CDR1 MNHNS, CDR2 SASEGT. In DNA, the CDR3 is TGTGCCAGCAGTGTGGTTGAGGGGGCCCCGGGGACCCAGTACTTC. It is translated as CASSVVEGAPGTQYF.

The DNA for the CDR3 is TGTGCCAGCAGCCCCGGGTTGGTCCACGAGCAGTACTTC. Translation: CASSPGLVHEQYF. The rearrangement joins TRBV9 to TRBJ2-7; the D is unclear. Between the trimmed V and J ends, which lost 4 bases and 5 bases, there was a span of 13 bases. Per the germline V gene, CDR1 is SGDLS and CDR2 is YYNGEE. This CDR3 spans 13 amino acids.

This clone has just a few counts. The chain uses TRBV4-2 and TRBJ2-3; D gene ambiguous. The ends were cut back, 0 bases at V and 6 bases at J, with 4 bases in the middle. Per the germline V gene, CDR1 is LGHNA and CDR2 is YNFKEQ. CDR3 size: 12 residues. Here the CDR3 DNA reads TGTGCCAGCAGCCAAGATGGGGATACGCAGTATTTT. It encodes CASSQDGDTQYF.

The gene calls are TRBV7-2 and TRBJ2-7, with TRBD2 matching 15 bases. The CDR3 is 17 residues long. Germline V lookup: CDR1 SGHTA, CDR2 FQGNSA. V was clipped by 4 bases and J by 3 bases; unmatched bases: 7. The CDR3 here is CASSSSGLAGGVYEQYF. The CDR3 DNA reads as TGTGCCAGCAGCTCCTCGGGACTAGCGGGAGGCGTCTACGAGCAGTACTTC. The complete variable domain, with remaining parts taken from reference TRBV7-2 and TRBJ2-7, reads GAGVSQSPSNKVTEKGKDVELRCDPISGHTALYWYRQSLGQGLEFLIYFQGNSAPDKSGLPSDRFSAERTGGSVSTLTIQRTQQEDSAVYLCASSSSGLAGGVYEQYFGPGTRLTVT.

The chain recombines TRBV5-1 with TRBJ1-2, with D possibly being TRBD1 (6 bases). From germline, CDR1 is SGHRS and CDR2 YFSETQ. V was clipped by 0 bases and J by 1 base, with 13 bases between them. The CDR3 spans 16 residues. The CDR3 DNA sequence: TGCGCCAGCAGCTTGGCTTCTCCGGGACATAACTATGGCTACACCTTC. It is translated as CASSLASPGHNYGYTF.

As concerns this clone: The junction departs from germline at one end; a sequencing error may be responsible. The chain has TRBV7-2 and TRBJ2-5; D remains unclear. The length of the CDR3 is 13 residues. Germline-derived CDR1 and CDR2 are SGHTA and FQGNSA. As DNA, the CDR3 is TGTGCCAGCACCTTAGGGTACCAAGAGACCCAGTACTTC. Translated: CASTLGYQETQYF.

The V gene is TRBV11-2, the J gene TRBJ1-2; tentative D call: TRBD1 (6 bases). V dropped 6 bases and J dropped 5 bases, with 25 bases sitting between them. This CDR3 spans 17 amino acids. Germline-derived CDR1 and CDR2 are SGHAT and FQNNGV. The CDR3: CASSQVTRTAIGYGYTF. The DNA of the CDR3 is TGTGCCAGCAGTCAAGTTACCCGGACAGCGATAGGGTATGGCTACACCTTC.

This clone has more than one count but fewer than ten. The V gene is TRBV28, the J gene TRBJ1-5, with D perhaps TRBD1 (5 bases). Trimming stripped 10 bases from V and 0 bases from J, with 13 bases between. The CDR3 extends over 14 amino acids. Germline V gene sequence: CDR1 MDHEN, CDR2 SYDVKM. Here the CDR3 reads CAISGTDSNQPQHF. The CDR3 DNA sequence: TGTGCCATATCCGGGACCGATAGCAATCAGCCCCAGCATTTT. The whole variable domain, remainder taken from reference TRBV28 and TRBJ1-5, is DVKVTQSSRYLVKRTGEKVFLECVQDMDHENMFWYRQDPGLGLRLIYFSYDVKMKEKGDIPEGYSVSREKKERFSLILESASTNQTSMYLCAISGTDSNQPQHFGDGTRLSIL.

This clone was counted a few times. The sample carries other DNA sequences with the same CDR3. This chain joins TRBV29-1 and TRBJ1-1; 8 bases map to TRBD1. V trimming: 6 bases; J trimming: 4 bases; junction bases outside the gene matches: 1. The CDR3 spans 11 residues. Germline assignment: CDR1 SQVTM and CDR2 ANQGSEA. The CDR3 is CSVDRGTEAFF. The DNA of the CDR3 is TGCAGCGTAGACAGGGGCACTGAAGCTTTCTTT.

CDR3 in DNA: TGTGCCAGCAGCGTATCTGTCGGCCATAATGAAAAACTGTTTTTT. Translating gives CASSVSVGHNEKLFF. This chain joins TRBV9 and TRBJ1-4; no clear D. Trimming took 1 base from V and 4 from J, leaving 11 bases between them. The CDR3 has 15 amino acids. Germline CDR1 reads SGDLS; CDR2 reads YYNGEE.

The V and J genes are TRBV6-1 and TRBJ2-2; D is uncertain. CDR3 length: 14 residues. Trimming left V 4 bases short and J 1 base short, with 7 bases between. Germline V lookup: CDR1 MNHNS, CDR2 SASEGT. Here the CDR3 reads CASSVTGNTGELFF. CDR3 nucleotide sequence: TGTGCCAGCAGTGTTACGGGGAACACCGGGGAGCTGTTTTTT.

This clone appeared once. V is TRBV19 and J is TRBJ2-3; no definite D call. Trimming took 2 bases from V and 6 from J, leaving 9 bases between them. CDR1 is LNHDA, CDR2 SQIVND, per germline (reference sequence). The CDR3 contains 13 residues. CDR3 coding DNA: TGTGCCAGTAGTATACACCGACTGGATACGCAGTATTTT. This codes for CASSIHRLDTQYF.

This chain uses TRBV4-1 with TRBJ2-2, with D perhaps TRBD2 (5 bases). V lost 11 bases to trimming and J lost 4 bases, with 17 bases between them. CDR1 and CDR2 (germline): MGHRA, YSYEKL. The CDR3 extends over 14 amino acids. This chain's CDR3 is CASNEREGTGELFF. The CDR3 DNA sequence: TGCGCCTCCAACGAGAGGGAAGGCACCGGGGAGCTGTTTTTT.

The V and J genes are TRBV28 and TRBJ2-6; TRBD1 aligns across 10 bases. Looked up from germline, CDR1 is MDHEN and CDR2 is SYDVKM. V lost 8 bases, J lost 2 bases, and 0 bases stayed unmatched. This CDR3 has 14 amino acids. The CDR3: CASGTGAGANVLTF. For the CDR3, the DNA is TGTGCCAGCGGGACAGGGGCTGGGGCCAACGTCCTGACTTTC. Full variable domain (outside the CDR3, taken from reference TRBV28 and TRBJ2-6): DVKVTQSSRYLVKRTGEKVFLECVQDMDHENMFWYRQDPGLGLRLIYFSYDVKMKEKGDIPEGYSVSREKKERFSLILESASTNQTSMYLCASGTGAGANVLTFGAGSRLTVL.

The chain has TRBV29-1 and TRBJ2-5, with TRBD1 as a possible D gene (6 bases). The J call is doubtful: the DNA matches TRBJ2-7 better. The CDR3 is 14 residues long. Looked up from germline, CDR1 is SQVTM and CDR2 is ANQGSEA. The CDR3 loop is CSVAPGSGDYEQYF. Here the CDR3 DNA reads TGCAGCGTTGCCCCCGGATCAGGGGACTACGAGCAGTACTTC.

The J gene is TRBJ1-2, the V gene TRBV6-6; D remains unclear. The germline gives CDR1 MNHNY, CDR2 SVGAGI (reference sequence). V lost 2 bases to trimming and J lost 1 base, with 8 bases between them. CDR3 length: 14 amino acids. Here the CDR3 reads CASSYKAVNYGYTF. The CDR3 DNA reads as TGTGCCAGCAGTTACAAAGCAGTTAACTATGGCTACACCTTC.

The rearrangement links TRBV19 to TRBJ2-3; D gene unclear. Trimming left V 3 bases short and J 2 bases short, with 12 bases between. The CDR3 length is 15 residues. Germline V gene data show CDR1 as LNHDA and CDR2 as SQIVND (reference sequence). This CDR3 reads CASSIWRDLTDTQYF. CDR3 nucleotides: TGTGCCAGTAGTATTTGGAGAGATCTCACAGATACGCAGTATTTT.

The J gene is TRBJ1-1, the V gene TRBV7-2; D remains unclear. The germline V gene has CDR1 SGHTA and CDR2 FQGNSA. CDR3 length equals 15 residues. Trimming took off 1 base at V and 1 base at J, with 10 bases between the two ends. CDR3 amino acids: CASSLGGLGNTEAFF. CDR3 bases: TGTGCCAGCAGCTTAGGAGGCCTGGGGAACACTGAAGCTTTCTTT.

Only a few counts were recorded for this clone. This rearrangement joins TRBV7-2 to TRBJ1-4; 7 nucleotides agree with TRBD1. The J segment lost 8 bases and the V segment lost 1 base, leaving 7 bases of the junction unmatched. Germline V CDR1 and CDR2: SGHTA, FQGNSA. The CDR3 totals 15 residues. CDR3 protein: CASSLDRGGSEKLFF. In DNA, the CDR3 is TGTGCCAGCAGCTTAGACAGGGGTGGTTCGGAAAAACTGTTTTTT.